This entry is about one T cell receptor beta chain. The data belong to a study of blood T cell repertoires in COVID-19. Study-wide background: Material from acute and convalescent COVID-19 was sourced from the United States, Italy and Spain.

Deletions cut 3 bases from V and 0 bases from J, with 15 bases between. CDR3 length: 17 residues. Germline V CDR1 and CDR2: DFQATT, SNEGSKA (reference sequence). Measured with immunoSEQ multiplex PCR; TCRdb has only the in-frame clones, and not every one. The table includes around 97,000 clones, around 92% detected once. This TCR was sampled from a woman between 55 and 75 years old with acute or convalescent COVID-19. The chain has TRBV20-1 and TRBJ2-6; tentatively, D is TRBD2 (6 bases). Input material: peripheral blood. The chain's CDR3 is CSASEGGLSSGANVLTF. DNA for the CDR3: TGCAGTGCTAGTGAGGGAGGCCTGAGCTCTGGGGCCAACGTCCTGACTTTC.